This T cell receptor beta chain was found in a study of HIV-infected patients and healthy controls. From germline, CDR1 is MNHEY and CDR2 SVGAGI. The V end lost 5 bases, the J end lost 2 bases, and 11 bases lay between the germline ends. The CDR3 has 14 residues. This clonotype has a count of ten or more. Each CDR3 protein is one row after TCRdb ran MiXCR on the 5' RACE reads. The table has roughly 20,000 distinct CDR3 sequences, roughly 15% seen once. Material: CD8+ T cells from blood. The sequence was collected from a human donor in good health. This sequence joins TRBV6-5 and TRBJ2-3, with D unresolved. The CDR3 spells CASSTPRFTDTQYF. The CDR3 DNA follows: TGTGCCAGCAGTACCCCCAGGTTCACAGATACGCAGTATTTT.